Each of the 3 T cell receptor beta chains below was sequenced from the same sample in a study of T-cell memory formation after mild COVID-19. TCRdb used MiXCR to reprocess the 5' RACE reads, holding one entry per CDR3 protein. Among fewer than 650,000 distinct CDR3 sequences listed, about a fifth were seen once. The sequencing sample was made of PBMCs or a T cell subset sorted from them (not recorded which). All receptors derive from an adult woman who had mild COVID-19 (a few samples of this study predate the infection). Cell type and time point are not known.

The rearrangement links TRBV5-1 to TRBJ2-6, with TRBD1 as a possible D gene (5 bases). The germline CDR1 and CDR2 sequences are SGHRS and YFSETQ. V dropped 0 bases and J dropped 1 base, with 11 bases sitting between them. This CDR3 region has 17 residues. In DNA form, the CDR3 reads TGCGCCAGCAGCTTGGGACACCAGGGTTCTGGGGCCAACGTCCTGACTTTC. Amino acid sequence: CASSLGHQGSGANVLTF.

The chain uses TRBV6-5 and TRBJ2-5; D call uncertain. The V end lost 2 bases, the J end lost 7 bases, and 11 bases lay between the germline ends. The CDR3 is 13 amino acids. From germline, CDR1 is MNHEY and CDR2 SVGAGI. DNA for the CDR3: TGTGCCAGCAGTTACGGTCAATCGGGGACCCAGTACTTC. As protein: CASSYGQSGTQYF.

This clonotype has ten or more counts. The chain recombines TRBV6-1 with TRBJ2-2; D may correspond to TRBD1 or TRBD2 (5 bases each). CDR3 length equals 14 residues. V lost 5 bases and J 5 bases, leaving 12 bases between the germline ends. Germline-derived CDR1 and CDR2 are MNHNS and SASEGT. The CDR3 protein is CASSIGARTGELFF. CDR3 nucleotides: TGTGCCAGCAGTATCGGGGCGCGGACCGGGGAGCTGTTTTTT.